The 11 T cell receptor beta chains listed next were all sequenced from one sample in a study of T cell responses to AZD1222 COVID-19 vaccine. TCRdb keeps only in-frame clones here, not all; method: immunoSEQ multiplex PCR. Among approximately 82,000 clones listed, 90% were seen once. Sequencing used peripheral blood, obtained on day 0 of AZD1222 vaccination. The receptors were sampled from an adult in good health.

The chain has TRBV28 and TRBJ2-7, with 11 bases fitting TRBD2. Germline lookup yields CDR1 MDHEN and CDR2 SYDVKM. This CDR3 contains 14 residues. V lost 7 bases, J lost 2 bases, and 4 bases stayed unmatched. The CDR3 DNA is TGTGCCAGCACCCCTAGCGGGGGGCCCTACGAGCAGTACTTC. Protein: CASTPSGGPYEQYF. The variable domain in full, completed from reference TRBV28 and TRBJ2-7, reads DVKVTQSSRYLVKRTGEKVFLECVQDMDHENMFWYRQDPGLGLRLIYFSYDVKMKEKGDIPEGYSVSREKKERFSLILESASTNQTSMYLCASTPSGGPYEQYFGPGTRLTVT.

The chain has TRBV19 and TRBJ1-1; 7 positions agree with TRBD1. The CDR3 has 14 residues. With 9 bases clipped from V and 1 base from J, the junction kept 8 bases outside the gene matches. Germline CDR1 is LNHDA and CDR2 is SQIVND (reference sequence). CDR3 bases: TGTGCCAGCCGGACGGGACAGAGGAACACTGAAGCTTTCTTT. This gives the protein CASRTGQRNTEAFF.

This clone has more than one count but fewer than ten. This sequence joins TRBV12-1 and TRBJ2-7; the D call TRBD1 from the table was never checked on the DNA. TRBV12-1 is an annotated pseudogene. The length of the CDR3 is 16 residues. The CDR3 sequence: CASSFETGVGSYEQYF. CDR3 nucleotides: TGTGCCAGCAGCTTTGAAACAGGAGTGGGCTCCTACGAGCAGTACTTC.

The J gene is TRBJ1-2, the V gene TRBV12-3 or TRBV12-4; D remains ambiguous. Trimming took 3 bases from V and 6 from J, leaving 8 bases between them. The CDR3 loop spans 12 amino acids. The CDR3 DNA sequence: TGTGCCAGCAGTTTTTACGACAATGGCTACACCTTC. It yields the protein CASSFYDNGYTF.

This chain joins TRBV6-5 and TRBJ1-6, with TRBD1 matching 10 bases. The junction had 2 bases not matched to a gene; V was cut back by 5 bases and J by 4 bases. The CDR3 has 15 amino acids. CDR1 is MNHEY, CDR2 SVGAGI, per germline. The CDR3 DNA reads as TGTGCCAGCAGTAGGACAGGGGGTTATAATTCACCCCTCCACTTT. Protein product: CASSRTGGYNSPLHF.

CDR3 nucleotides: TGTGCCAGCAGCCAAGTGGGGCAGGGTGGCTCACCCCTCCACTTT. Amino acid sequence: CASSQVGQGGSPLHF. The gene calls are TRBV3-1 (or the pseudogene TRBV3-2) and TRBJ1-6, with a weak D call TRBD1 (5 bases). Germline V CDR1 and CDR2: LGHDT, YNNKEL (reference sequence). CDR3 length equals 15 residues. Between the trimmed V and J ends, which lost 1 base and 10 bases, there was a span of 14 bases.

The DNA for the CDR3 is TGCAGCGTTGAGGGCAGCCTGAGGGGCTACACCTTC. Residues: CSVEGSLRGYTF. The chain recombines TRBV29-1 with TRBJ1-2; D gene ambiguous. V lost 3 bases, J lost 8 bases, and 13 bases lay in between. Germline V lookup: CDR1 SQVTM, CDR2 ANQGSEA. The CDR3 covers 12 residues.

The CDR3 sequence: CASSSWGRGNTEAFF. The CDR3 DNA is TGTGCCAGCAGCTCCTGGGGGCGGGGGAACACTGAAGCTTTCTTT. This chain uses TRBV6-2 or TRBV6-3 with TRBJ1-1; a possible D gene is TRBD1 (6 bases). The CDR3 loop spans 15 amino acids. Trimming pared 6 bases from V and 1 base from J, leaving 15 bases between. Germline CDR1 and CDR2: MNHEY and SVGEGT.

This chain uses TRBV6-6 with TRBJ2-5; a possible D gene is TRBD2 (5 bases). The CDR3 runs 13 residues. Trimming left V 1 base short and J 4 bases short, with 7 bases between. The V gene's germline CDR1 is MNHNY and CDR2 SVGAGI (reference sequence). The CDR3 nucleotides read TGTGCCAGCAGTTACTGGACTTCAGAGACCCAGTACTTC. As protein: CASSYWTSETQYF.

The chain couples TRBV11-3 to TRBJ1-1; a possible D gene is TRBD1 (6 bases). Germline CDR1 reads SGHNT; CDR2 reads YENEEA. Trimming took 5 bases from V and 1 from J, leaving 17 bases between them. This CDR3 is 16 amino acids long. In nucleotides, the CDR3 is TGTGCCAGCAGCCCGGGGGCAGGGGAGGGGAACACTGAAGCTTTCTTT. Encoded protein: CASSPGAGEGNTEAFF.

This sequence joins TRBV5-4 and TRBJ1-2; 7 bases map to TRBD1. The CDR3 length is 13 residues. Germline CDR1 reads SGHNT; CDR2 reads YYREEE (reference sequence). V was pared by 3 bases and J by 4 bases, with 3 bases of the junction left unmatched. The DNA for the CDR3 is TGTGCCAGCAGCTCGGGACAGCTCTATGGCTACACCTTC. Amino acid sequence: CASSSGQLYGYTF.